These T cell receptor beta chains were read from a single sample in a study of response to subunit inactivated influenza vaccine. TCRdb passed the RT-PCR reads through MiXCR, listing each CDR3 protein once. The sample holds about 240,000 distinct CDR3 sequences, 9% to 15% seen once. This sample comprised non-naive T cells sorted from PBMCs, obtained 14 to 15 days before vaccination. These receptors all come from a man over 45 who received an inactivated influenza vaccine. CDR3s include the opening cysteine and the closing phenylalanine or tryptophan. Each record gives: clone size, CDR3 length, J gene, V gene, D gene, CDR3 protein, CDR3 DNA. The D gene is left open where the match is weak. The size of a clone is reported for some rows only, either as once, few or many, or as a class for expanded clones.

clone_size: few
cdr3_length: 13
j_call: TRBJ1-1
v_call: TRBV15
d_call: NA
cdr3_aa: CATSRDPNTEAFF
cdr3_nt: TGTGCCACCAGCAGAGACCCGAACACTGAAGCTTTCTTT

clone_size: NA
cdr3_length: 14
j_call: TRBJ2-5
v_call: TRBV30
d_call: TRBD1
cdr3_aa: CAWSPGQLSETQYF
cdr3_nt: TGTGCCTGGAGTCCGGGACAGTTATCAGAGACCCAGTACTTC

clone_size: NA
cdr3_length: 13
j_call: TRBJ2-3
v_call: TRBV20-1
d_call: NA
cdr3_aa: CSATAKGTDTQYF
cdr3_nt: TGCAGTGCCACCGCCAAGGGCACAGATACGCAGTATTTT

clone_size: many
cdr3_length: 13
j_call: TRBJ1-2
v_call: TRBV30
d_call: NA
cdr3_aa: CAWSVTGNYGYTF
cdr3_nt: TGTGCCTGGAGTGTTACAGGGAACTATGGCTACACCTTC

clone_size: few
cdr3_length: 13
j_call: TRBJ2-4
v_call: TRBV12-3/TRBV12-4
d_call: NA
cdr3_aa: CASSLAQDSQAYF
cdr3_nt: TGTGCCAGCAGTTTAGCGCAGGACAGTCAGGCGTACTTC

clone_size: NA
cdr3_length: 15
j_call: TRBJ2-3
v_call: TRBV6-2/TRBV6-3
d_call: NA
cdr3_aa: CASSYSNPGLDTQYF
cdr3_nt: TGTGCCAGCAGTTACTCGAACCCGGGCCTAGATACGCAGTATTTT

clone_size: many
cdr3_length: 14
j_call: TRBJ2-7
v_call: TRBV20-1
d_call: TRBD1
cdr3_aa: CSAIDRDSSYEQYF
cdr3_nt: TGCAGTGCGATCGACAGGGACAGTAGCTACGAGCAGTACTTC

clone_size: NA
cdr3_length: 16
j_call: TRBJ2-1
v_call: TRBV5-5
d_call: TRBD2
cdr3_aa: CASSYRLAATYNEQFF
cdr3_nt: TGTGCCAGCAGCTACAGACTAGCTGCTACCTACAATGAGCAGTTCTTC

clone_size: few
cdr3_length: 15
j_call: TRBJ1-5
v_call: TRBV5-4
d_call: NA
cdr3_aa: CASSLQGTGNQPQHF
cdr3_nt: TGTGCCAGCAGCTTGCAGGGAACGGGCAATCAGCCCCAGCATTTT

clone_size: NA
cdr3_length: 15
j_call: TRBJ2-3
v_call: TRBV9
d_call: NA
cdr3_aa: CASSVVGAGTDTQYF
cdr3_nt: TGTGCCAGCAGCGTAGTCGGGGCGGGCACAGATACGCAGTATTTT

clone_size: few
cdr3_length: 13
j_call: TRBJ1-1
v_call: TRBV6-1
d_call: NA
cdr3_aa: CASTTTGTTEAFF
cdr3_nt: TGTGCCAGCACCACAACAGGGACCACTGAAGCTTTCTTT

clone_size: few
cdr3_length: 14
j_call: TRBJ2-1
v_call: TRBV7-8
d_call: TRBD1
cdr3_aa: CASSANTGANEQFF
cdr3_nt: TGTGCCAGCAGCGCCAATACAGGGGCCAATGAGCAGTTCTTC

clone_size: few
cdr3_length: 17
j_call: TRBJ2-2
v_call: TRBV15
d_call: NA
cdr3_aa: CATSRDAAKGWAGELFF
cdr3_nt: TGTGCCACCAGCAGAGATGCGGCAAAGGGGTGGGCCGGGGAGCTGTTTTTT

clone_size: NA
cdr3_length: 14
j_call: TRBJ2-7
v_call: TRBV5-6
d_call: NA
cdr3_aa: CASSLGRASYEQYF
cdr3_nt: TGTGCCAGCAGCTTAGGCAGGGCCTCCTACGAGCAGTACTTC

clone_size: few
cdr3_length: 15
j_call: TRBJ2-1
v_call: TRBV7-2
d_call: TRBD2
cdr3_aa: CASSPVGGRAREQFF
cdr3_nt: TGTGCCAGCAGCCCCGTTGGTGGGAGGGCCAGGGAGCAGTTCTTC

clone_size: few
cdr3_length: 15
j_call: TRBJ2-3
v_call: TRBV20-1
d_call: TRBD2
cdr3_aa: CSAKPLAGSTDTQYF
cdr3_nt: TGCAGTGCGAAGCCTCTAGCGGGTAGCACAGATACGCAGTATTTT

clone_size: many
cdr3_length: 16
j_call: TRBJ2-1
v_call: TRBV28
d_call: TRBD2
cdr3_aa: CASSQYSGTPYNEQFF
cdr3_nt: TGTGCCAGCAGTCAATATAGCGGGACCCCATACAATGAGCAGTTCTTC

clone_size: many
cdr3_length: 15
j_call: TRBJ2-5
v_call: TRBV2
d_call: NA
cdr3_aa: CASSEGEALKETQYF
cdr3_nt: TGTGCCAGCAGTGAAGGGGAGGCCCTCAAAGAGACCCAGTACTTC

clone_size: NA
cdr3_length: 14
j_call: TRBJ1-2
v_call: TRBV24-1
d_call: TRBD1
cdr3_aa: CATSDGTVSYGYTF
cdr3_nt: TGTGCCACCAGTGACGGGACAGTGAGCTATGGCTACACCTTC

clone_size: NA
cdr3_length: 14
j_call: TRBJ2-7
v_call: TRBV5-6
d_call: NA
cdr3_aa: CASSWRGGGNEQYF
cdr3_nt: TGTGCCAGCAGCTGGAGAGGAGGGGGGAACGAGCAGTACTTC

clone_size: few
cdr3_length: 13
j_call: TRBJ1-2
v_call: TRBV3-1
d_call: NA
cdr3_aa: CASSQLLTDGYTF
cdr3_nt: TGTGCCAGCAGCCAACTTTTGACGGATGGCTACACCTTC

clone_size: few
cdr3_length: 14
j_call: TRBJ2-7
v_call: TRBV18
d_call: NA
cdr3_aa: CASSLGQQAYEQYF
cdr3_nt: TGTGCCAGCTCACTCGGACAGCAAGCCTACGAGCAGTACTTC

clone_size: few
cdr3_length: 15
j_call: TRBJ2-7
v_call: TRBV20-1
d_call: TRBD2
cdr3_aa: CSATTGTSVSYEQYF
cdr3_nt: TGCAGTGCTACGACCGGGACTAGCGTTTCCTACGAGCAGTACTTC

clone_size: NA
cdr3_length: 15
j_call: TRBJ2-3
v_call: TRBV24-1
d_call: NA
cdr3_aa: CATSDPTGPGDTQYF
cdr3_nt: TGTGCCACCAGTGACCCGACAGGCCCAGGAGATACGCAGTATTTT

clone_size: NA
cdr3_length: 13
j_call: TRBJ1-2
v_call: TRBV4-3
d_call: NA
cdr3_aa: CASSQDRTYGYTF
cdr3_nt: TGCGCCAGCAGCCAAGATCGCACCTATGGCTACACCTTC

clone_size: NA
cdr3_length: 15
j_call: TRBJ1-2
v_call: TRBV4-1
d_call: NA
cdr3_aa: CASSQEAGLNYGYTF
cdr3_nt: TGCGCCAGCAGCCAAGAAGCGGGGTTGAACTATGGCTACACCTTC

clone_size: many
cdr3_length: 20
j_call: TRBJ1-5
v_call: TRBV6-5
d_call: NA
cdr3_aa: CASSYTRGERRSTSNQPQHF
cdr3_nt: TGTGCCAGCAGTTACACAAGAGGGGAGCGGAGGTCGACAAGCAATCAGCCCCAGCATTTT

clone_size: few
cdr3_length: 13
j_call: TRBJ1-2
v_call: TRBV7-9
d_call: TRBD1
cdr3_aa: CASSGRGGNGYTF
cdr3_nt: TGTGCCAGCAGCGGCAGGGGGGGAAATGGCTACACCTTC

clone_size: few
cdr3_length: 13
j_call: TRBJ1-6
v_call: TRBV6-1
d_call: NA
cdr3_aa: CASQDRYNSPLHF
cdr3_nt: TGTGCCAGTCAGGACAGATATAATTCACCCCTCCACTTT

clone_size: NA
cdr3_length: 16
j_call: TRBJ2-1
v_call: TRBV6-2/TRBV6-3
d_call: TRBD1
cdr3_aa: CASSYSGTVAANEQFF
cdr3_nt: TGTGCCAGCAGTTACTCGGGGACAGTAGCTGCCAATGAGCAGTTCTTC

clone_size: few
cdr3_length: 15
j_call: TRBJ1-4
v_call: TRBV10-2
d_call: TRBD1
cdr3_aa: CASSEQGSLNEKLFF
cdr3_nt: TGCGCCAGCAGTGAACAGGGGAGCCTTAATGAAAAACTGTTTTTT

clone_size: few
cdr3_length: 16
j_call: TRBJ2-1
v_call: TRBV4-2
d_call: NA
cdr3_aa: CASSPTQSSSYNEQFF
cdr3_nt: TGTGCCAGCAGTCCTACCCAGTCGAGCTCCTACAATGAGCAGTTCTTC

clone_size: NA
cdr3_length: 12
j_call: TRBJ2-7
v_call: TRBV4-2
d_call: NA
cdr3_aa: CASSQGPEEQYF
cdr3_nt: TGTGCCAGCAGCCAAGGACCTGAGGAGCAGTACTTC